One sample yielded the 12 T cell receptor beta chains listed below, sequenced in a study of human versus mouse CDR3 diversity and MHC coevolution. Only in-frame clones appear in the TCRdb table, and some are missing; sequencing was by immunoSEQ multiplex PCR. The sample includes fewer than 100,000 clones, 80% to 95% of them seen just once. Sequenced sample: naive CD4+ T cells from blood. Subset described: CD45RO-negative CD62L-positive naive CD4 T cells. These receptors all come from a person aged 30-69 years in good health.

V usage is TRBV5-4 and J usage is TRBJ2-5; a possible D gene is TRBD1 (5 bases). Trimming shortened V by 0 bases and J by 5 bases, and 11 bases separated the two germline ends. Germline CDR1 SGHNT, CDR2 YYREEE (reference sequence). This CDR3 region has 14 residues. CDR3 region: CASSLEGIGETQYF. In DNA, the CDR3 is TGTGCCAGCAGCTTGGAGGGGATTGGCGAGACCCAGTACTTC.

The CDR3 is CASRGVHTEAFF. CDR3 sequence (DNA): TGTGCCAGCCGGGGGGTGCACACTGAAGCTTTCTTT. The chain couples TRBV18 to TRBJ1-1; D possibly corresponds to TRBD1 (5 bases). The V gene's germline CDR1 is KGHSH and CDR2 LQKENI. The CDR3 is 12 residues long. V was pared by 8 bases and J by 3 bases, with 10 bases between.

The gene calls are TRBV9 and TRBJ2-3; 7 bases match TRBD2. The CDR3 sequence is 12 residues long. Trimming removed 4 bases from V and 8 bases from J; junction bases left unmatched: 4. Germline CDR1 is SGDLS and CDR2 is YYNGEE. CDR3 nucleotides: TGTGCCAGCAGCCCTACGGGGGGTACGCAGTATTTT. Protein product: CASSPTGGTQYF.

The rearrangement uses TRBV5-1 and TRBJ1-2; 8 nucleotides line up with TRBD1. Looked up from germline, CDR1 is SGHRS and CDR2 is YFSETQ. The CDR3 runs to 15 residues. The V segment lost 4 bases and the J segment 2 bases; nucleotides outside the gene matches: 7. The CDR3 sequence is CASSIGQGGNYGYTF. In DNA, the CDR3 is TGCGCCAGCAGCATTGGACAGGGCGGGAACTATGGCTACACCTTC.

This clone appeared once. The genes are TRBV7-2 and TRBJ2-7; 11 bases are a match to TRBD2. The length of the CDR3 is 16 residues. J gave up 7 bases and V 2 bases, and 10 bases lay outside the gene matches. Germline CDR1 is SGHTA and CDR2 is FQGNSA. This CDR3 is CASSLRLAGYAGEQYF. The CDR3 DNA sequence: TGTGCCAGCAGCTTACGACTAGCGGGATATGCGGGGGAGCAGTACTTC.

This clone was seen just once. CDR3 amino acids: CASSLDLYSGYTF. The CDR3 DNA reads TGTGCCAGCAGCTTAGATCTATACAGTGGCTACACCTTC. V is TRBV11-2 and J is TRBJ1-2; D is uncertain. The length of the CDR3 is 13 residues. Trimming shortened V by 0 bases and J by 7 bases, and 9 bases separated the two germline ends. Germline CDR1 is SGHAT and CDR2 is FQNNGV.

CDR3 protein: CASSATGGSYEQYF. The CDR3 coding sequence is TGTGCCAGCAGTGCGACAGGGGGCTCCTACGAGCAGTACTTC. V usage is TRBV6-1 and J usage is TRBJ2-7, with TRBD1 identical over 9 bases. This CDR3 is 14 amino acids long. Per germline, CDR1 MNHNS and CDR2 SASEGT. The V gene end was trimmed by 4 bases and the J gene end by 0 bases; junction bases not matched to a gene: 1.

This clone was counted once. The gene calls are TRBV9 and TRBJ1-1; the D is unclear. CDR1 and CDR2 (germline): SGDLS, YYNGEE. V was cut by 1 base and J by 1 base, with 5 bases left in between. The CDR3 totals 13 residues. The DNA of the CDR3 is TGTGCCAGCAGCGTACTCGGGAACACTGAAGCTTTCTTT. It specifies CASSVLGNTEAFF.

The gene calls are TRBV6-4 and TRBJ2-5, with unresolved D. V lost 4 bases and J lost 2, with 11 bases in between. CDR3 length: 14 amino acids. Germline CDR1 reads MRHNA; CDR2 reads SNTAGT. The DNA of the CDR3 is TGTGCCAGCAGTGTACGAGGTGGTCAAGAGACCCAGTACTTC. Its protein is CASSVRGGQETQYF.

The chain employs TRBV5-1 and TRBJ2-7; possible D gene TRBD1, 6 bases. The ends were cut back, 5 bases at V and 5 bases at J, with 8 bases in the middle. CDR3 length: 11 residues. The V gene's germline CDR1 is SGHRS and CDR2 YFSETQ. The CDR3 here is CASRTGHEQYF. CDR3 DNA: TGCGCCAGCAGAACAGGGCACGAGCAGTACTTC.

CDR3 sequence (DNA): TGTGCCAGCAGTAGACAGGGGGCATTGCAGGGCTACACCTTC. The encoded protein is CASSRQGALQGYTF. The chain employs TRBV6-1 and TRBJ1-2, with TRBD1 matching over 10 bases. The CDR3 has 14 amino acids. After removal of 5 bases from V and 8 bases from J, the junction contained 8 bases not matched to a gene. Germline lookup yields CDR1 MNHNS and CDR2 SASEGT.

The J gene is TRBJ2-3, the V gene TRBV9; TRBD1 might be the D (7 bases). CDR3 size: 16 residues. The V and J ends lost 2 bases and 4 bases respectively, with 17 bases between them. CDR1 is SGDLS and CDR2 is YYNGEE in the germline V gene. CDR3 protein: CASSVTTGRSPDTQYF. In DNA, the CDR3 is TGTGCCAGCAGCGTTACGACAGGGAGGTCCCCAGATACGCAGTATTTT.